What follows are 28 T cell receptor beta chains derived from one specimen sequenced in a study of cytomegalovirus exposure and HLA in healthy donors. Vbeta (60) and Jbeta (13) primers were used in the PCR. Only in-frame clones appear in the TCRdb table, and some are missing; sequencing was by immunoSEQ multiplex PCR. In the table there are roughly 110,000 clones, 60% to 80% of which are singletons. Sequencing was performed on PBMCs. Receptor source: a man aged 35 to 55 in good health and CMV-seronegative.

The chain uses TRBV10-2 and TRBJ1-3, with 7 positions matching TRBD1. V lost 4 bases and J lost 0; bases outside the gene matches: 6. The CDR3 loop spans 16 amino acids. Looked up from germline, CDR1 is WSHSY and CDR2 is SAAADI. The CDR3 loop is CASSVSDRNSGNTIYF. The CDR3 coding sequence is TGCGCCAGCAGTGTATCGGACAGGAACTCTGGAAACACCATATATTTT.

This sequence joins TRBV5-1 and TRBJ1-1; no clear D. V dropped 1 base and J dropped 6 bases, with 10 bases sitting between them. The germline gives CDR1 SGHRS, CDR2 YFSETQ. The CDR3 length is 13 residues. For the CDR3, the DNA is TGCGCCAGCAGCTTGCCTCCGAGCGCTGAAGCTTTCTTT. Its protein is CASSLPPSAEAFF. Combining the CDR3 with reference TRBV5-1 and TRBJ1-1 gives the whole variable domain KAGVTQTPRYLIKTRGQQVTLSCSPISGHRSVSWYQQTPGQGLQFLFEYFSETQRNKGNFPGRFSGRQFSNSRSEMNVSTLELGDSALYLCASSLPPSAEAFFGQGTRLTVV.

V gene TRBV11-2 combines with J gene TRBJ1-2; a possible D gene is TRBD1 (6 bases). The CDR3 contains 14 residues. Germline V lookup: CDR1 SGHAT, CDR2 FQNNGV. The V end lost 5 bases, the J end lost 0 bases, and 10 bases lay between the germline ends. The CDR3 DNA is TGTGCCAGCAGCCATCGGACAGCTAACTATGGCTACACCTTC. This codes for CASSHRTANYGYTF.

In this sample, this clone turned up a few times. The V call is TRBV9, the J call TRBJ1-6; 10 bases line up with TRBD1. Trimming cost V 0 bases and J 7 bases; bases outside gene matches: 1. Germline-derived CDR1 and CDR2 are SGDLS and YYNGEE. CDR3 length: 15 amino acids. The chain's CDR3 is CASSVGDRGNSPLHF. CDR3 bases: TGTGCCAGCAGCGTAGGGGACAGGGGAAATTCACCCCTCCACTTT.

The chain joins TRBV7-7 to TRBJ2-1; TRBD2 is a possible D gene (6 bases). Germline V gene lookup returns CDR1 SSHAT and CDR2 FNYEAQ (reference sequence). The germline V and J ends were trimmed by 0 bases and 5 bases, with 11 bases remaining between them. The CDR3 sequence is 15 residues long. The CDR3 DNA follows: TGTGCCAGCAGCTTAGCCCCGGGAGTAAACAATGAGCAGTTCTTC. Its translation is CASSLAPGVNNEQFF.

The rearrangement links TRBV5-6 to TRBJ2-5, with D maybe TRBD1 (6 bases). This CDR3 region has 13 residues. Germline loops: CDR1 SGHDT, CDR2 YYEEEE. V was pared by 0 bases and J by 5 bases, with 8 bases between. The CDR3 region is CASSLGGRETQYF. The CDR3 nucleotides are TGTGCCAGCAGCTTGGGGGGGCGGGAGACCCAGTACTTC.

This clone is judged medium-sized (0.01 to 0.1%). J is TRBJ2-3 and V is TRBV7-8, with D tentatively TRBD1 (6 bases). The CDR3 has 17 residues. The germline V gene encodes CDR1 SGHVS and CDR2 FQNEAQ. The V and J ends lost 6 bases and 0 bases respectively, with 19 bases between them. The CDR3: CASSYQPTGSSTDTQYF. In DNA, the CDR3 is TGTGCCAGCAGTTATCAACCTACAGGGTCCAGCACAGATACGCAGTATTTT.

The V and J genes are TRBV5-1 and TRBJ2-1; 13 nucleotides line up with TRBD2. CDR1 is SGHRS and CDR2 is YFSETQ in the germline V gene. The CDR3 is 17 amino acids. V shed 3 bases, J shed 5 bases, and the junction held 8 bases outside the gene matches. CDR3 amino acids: CASSYQLAGGFNNEQFF. CDR3 nucleotide sequence: TGCGCCAGCAGCTATCAACTAGCGGGGGGGTTCAACAATGAGCAGTTCTTC.

This rearrangement joins TRBV10-3 to TRBJ1-2; D is perhaps TRBD1 (6 bases). CDR3 size: 13 residues. The germline V gene encodes CDR1 ENHRY and CDR2 SYGVKD. V lost 11 bases to trimming and J lost 4 bases, with 17 bases between them. The CDR3: CAPLRGGFYGYTF. CDR3 nucleotides: TGTGCCCCCCTTAGGGGGGGGTTCTATGGCTACACCTTC.

The rearrangement links TRBV6-1 to TRBJ1-1, with 8 positions matching TRBD1. V shed 2 bases and J 10 bases; nucleotides not matched to a gene: 6. Germline V gene data show CDR1 as MNHNS and CDR2 as SASEGT. The CDR3 loop spans 13 amino acids. CDR3 sequence: CASSETPRGLAFF. CDR3 coding DNA: TGTGCCAGCAGTGAAACACCCAGGGGGCTAGCTTTCTTT.

The rearrangement uses TRBV10-2 and TRBJ2-7, with 13 bases lining up with TRBD2. This CDR3 region has 13 residues. The germline CDR1 and CDR2 sequences are WSHSY and SAAADI. The J segment lost 5 bases and the V segment lost 8 bases, leaving 3 bases of the junction unmatched. The CDR3 nucleotides read TGCGCCAGCGCGACTAGCGGGGGGAACGAGCAGTACTTC. Its protein product is CASATSGGNEQYF.

The chain carries TRBV5-1 and TRBJ2-7; 9 positions match TRBD1. Germline trimming cut 4 bases from V and 4 bases from J; bases unmatched to any gene: 12. Per germline, CDR1 SGHRS and CDR2 YFSETQ. The length of the CDR3 is 16 residues. The CDR3 sequence: CASSAEPGTGPYEQYF. CDR3 in DNA: TGCGCCAGCAGCGCAGAACCCGGGACAGGGCCATACGAGCAGTACTTC.

The rearrangement uses TRBV14 and TRBJ1-3, with D uncertain. V lost 4 bases to trimming and J lost 8 bases, with 9 bases between them. CDR1 and CDR2 from the germline V gene are SGHDN and FVKESK. The CDR3 is 12 amino acids. The CDR3: CASSPRVDTIYF. In nucleotides, the CDR3 is TGTGCCAGCAGCCCCCGTGTAGACACCATATATTTT.

V usage is TRBV5-1 and J usage is TRBJ1-2; 9 nucleotides agree with TRBD1. V lost 0 bases and J lost 5; bases outside the gene matches: 8. This CDR3 comprises 16 residues. Germline loops: CDR1 SGHRS, CDR2 YFSETQ. This CDR3 is CASSLVQTTGGYGYTF. In DNA, the CDR3 is TGCGCCAGCAGCTTGGTACAGACGACAGGGGGGTATGGCTACACCTTC. The entire variable domain, with the rest obtained from reference TRBV5-1 and TRBJ1-2, is as follows: KAGVTQTPRYLIKTRGQQVTLSCSPISGHRSVSWYQQTPGQGLQFLFEYFSETQRNKGNFPGRFSGRQFSNSRSEMNVSTLELGDSALYLCASSLVQTTGGYGYTFGSGTRLTVV.

This clone occurred once. The chain carries TRBV28 and TRBJ1-2, with unresolved D. This CDR3 is 11 amino acids long. V was clipped by 5 bases and J by 8 bases, with 9 bases between them. Germline V gene sequence: CDR1 MDHEN, CDR2 SYDVKM. The CDR3: CASSRTGGYTF. The CDR3 DNA follows: TGTGCCAGCAGTCGGACTGGGGGCTACACCTTC.

This clone has more than one count but fewer than ten. The chain uses TRBV7-6 and TRBJ2-7; 7 bases line up with TRBD1. The CDR3 spans 15 residues. Germline V gene lookup returns CDR1 SGHVS and CDR2 FNYEAQ. After removal of 5 bases from V and 0 bases from J, the junction contained 7 bases not matched to a gene. The CDR3 coding sequence is TGTGCCAGCAGCCTAGGGACAGTGAGCTCCTACGAGCAGTACTTC. Translated: CASSLGTVSSYEQYF. The variable domain in full, completed from reference TRBV7-6 and TRBJ2-7, reads GAGVSQSPRYKVTKRGQDVALRCDPISGHVSLYWYRQALGQGPEFLTYFNYEAQQDKSGLPNDRFSAERPEGSISTLTIQRTEQRDSAMYRCASSLGTVSSYEQYFGPGTRLTVT.

This chain connects TRBV7-9 to TRBJ1-2, with TRBD1 matching 7 bases. Trimming removed 5 bases from V and 7 bases from J; junction bases left unmatched: 13. Germline values: CDR1 SEHNR, CDR2 FQNEAQ (reference sequence). The CDR3 is 15 amino acids. The CDR3 DNA is TGTGCCAGCAGCCCGGACAGGTGGGACCTAAGTGGCTACACCTTC. Amino acids: CASSPDRWDLSGYTF.

The chain employs TRBV5-5 and TRBJ1-1, with D hard to call. Trimming removed 2 bases from V and 2 bases from J, with 13 bases in between. This CDR3 has 15 residues. The germline V gene has CDR1 SGHKS and CDR2 YYEKEE (reference sequence). CDR3 sequence reads: CASSLRTGINTEAFF. CDR3 nucleotides: TGTGCCAGCAGCTTACGAACCGGGATAAACACTGAAGCTTTCTTT.

The V call is TRBV27, the J call TRBJ1-1; tentatively, D is TRBD1 (5 bases). The germline gives CDR1 MNHEY, CDR2 SMNVEV (reference sequence). The CDR3 has 13 amino acids. The germline V and J ends were trimmed by 8 bases and 1 base, with 11 bases remaining between them. Here the CDR3 reads CASFHGQNTEAFF. The DNA of the CDR3 is TGTGCCAGCTTTCATGGACAGAACACTGAAGCTTTCTTT.

The chain recombines TRBV4-2 with TRBJ2-5; D is undetermined. Germline V CDR1 and CDR2: LGHNA, YNFKEQ. V was shortened by 1 base and J by 13 bases, with 7 bases between the two germline ends. The CDR3 sequence is 10 residues long. The DNA for the CDR3 is TGTGCCAGCAGCCAAGCTATACCGTACTTC. Its protein product is CASSQAIPYF.

The rearrangement links TRBV5-1 to TRBJ2-7; maybe TRBD2 (5 bases). Trimming left V 0 bases short and J 3 bases short, with 7 bases between. The germline V gene has CDR1 SGHRS and CDR2 YFSETQ. CDR3 length: 13 residues. The CDR3 DNA sequence: TGCGCCAGCAGCTTGGTTGAGGGCTACGAGCAGTACTTC. The encoded protein is CASSLVEGYEQYF.

This clone was detected a few times. V is TRBV4-2 and J is TRBJ2-7, with TRBD2 identical over 14 bases. This CDR3 has 17 amino acids. Losses at the gene ends were 7 bases for V and 1 base for J; bases not matched to a gene: 9. Germline V gives CDR1 LGHNA, CDR2 YNFKEQ. The CDR3 region has the DNA TGTGCCAGCACCGAGACTAGCGGGGGGGCCGGGTCCTACGAGCAGTACTTC. Translating it yields CASTETSGGAGSYEQYF.

The chain links TRBV12-2 to TRBJ1-2; TRBD1 is the table's D call and was not checked against the DNA. TRBV12-2 is listed as a pseudogene. The CDR3 covers 21 residues. The CDR3 DNA reads as TGTGCAAGTCGACCACTGGTATACCGGACAGGGGAGTCAAAAGGTAACTATGGCTACACCTTC. It specifies CASRPLVYRTGESKGNYGYTF.

The V call is TRBV7-9, the J call TRBJ1-1; the match to TRBD1 covers 9 bases. With V trimmed by 5 bases and J by 4 bases, 5 bases remained unmatched. The CDR3 runs to 14 residues. The germline V gene encodes CDR1 SEHNR and CDR2 FQNEAQ (reference sequence). The CDR3 nucleotides are TGTGCCAGCAGCCTACAGGGGGCCGGCACTGAAGCTTTCTTT. This gives the protein CASSLQGAGTEAFF.

The rearrangement joins TRBV11-3 to TRBJ2-5; a possible D gene is TRBD2 (5 bases). Per the germline V gene, CDR1 is SGHNT and CDR2 is YENEEA. The CDR3 extends over 14 amino acids. With 1 base removed from V and 5 bases from J, the gap between germline ends came to 11 bases. Here the CDR3 DNA reads TGTGCCAGCAGCTTAGGAGGAGGATACGAGACCCAGTACTTC. Amino acid sequence: CASSLGGGYETQYF.

This chain uses TRBV15 with TRBJ1-2; 9 nucleotides agree with TRBD1. This CDR3 is 16 amino acids long. Trimming at V came to 1 base and at J to 8 bases, leaving 11 bases not matched to a gene. The germline V gene encodes CDR1 LNHNV and CDR2 YYDKDF (reference sequence). In nucleotides, the CDR3 is TGTGCCACCAGCAGAGGGGACAGGGAGGTGCCTCGAGGCTACACCTTC. It translates to CATSRGDREVPRGYTF.

The rearrangement uses TRBV6-1 and TRBJ1-6; the match to TRBD1 covers 7 bases. The junction had 6 bases not matched to a gene; V was cut back by 6 bases and J by 7 bases. The CDR3 sequence is 14 residues long. Germline CDR1 reads MNHNS; CDR2 reads SASEGT. As DNA, the CDR3 is TGTGCCAGCAGACTCCAGGGGGAGAATTCACCCCTCCACTTT. Translating it yields CASRLQGENSPLHF.

The rearrangement uses TRBV18 and TRBJ2-1; 12 bases line up with TRBD2. CDR1 and CDR2 from the germline V gene are KGHSH and LQKENI. The CDR3 has 15 amino acids. Trimming removed 6 bases from V and 7 bases from J; junction bases left unmatched: 7. CDR3 coding DNA: TGTGCCAGCTCCCGAACTAGCGGGGGGAGGAATGAGCAGTTCTTC. Translation: CASSRTSGGRNEQFF.